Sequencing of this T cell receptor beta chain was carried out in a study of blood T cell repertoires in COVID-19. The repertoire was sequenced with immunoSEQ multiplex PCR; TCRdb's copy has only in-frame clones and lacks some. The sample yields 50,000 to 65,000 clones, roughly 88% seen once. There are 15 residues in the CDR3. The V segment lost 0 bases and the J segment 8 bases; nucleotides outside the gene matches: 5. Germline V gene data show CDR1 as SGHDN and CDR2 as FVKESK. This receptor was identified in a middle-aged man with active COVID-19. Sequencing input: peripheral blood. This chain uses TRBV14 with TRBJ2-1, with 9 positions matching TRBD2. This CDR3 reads CASSQERGGIHEQFF. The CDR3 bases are TGTGCCAGCAGCCAAGAGCGGGGGGGTATCCATGAGCAGTTCTTC.